This entry concerns a single TCR beta chain. This sample is part of a study of human versus mouse CDR3 diversity and MHC coevolution. The CDR3 has 13 residues. With V trimmed by 4 bases and J by 15 bases, 9 bases remained unmatched. Germline V gene data show CDR1 as MNHEY and CDR2 as SMNVEV (reference sequence). Data came from immunoSEQ multiplex PCR; TCRdb stores just in-frame clones and leaves some out. This sample has 75,000 to 90,000 clones, with roughly 95% found just once. The chain combines TRBV27 with TRBJ1-6; 7 nucleotides agree with TRBD1. Sequencing used naive CD4+ T cells from blood. Subset of the sample: CD45RO-negative CD62L-positive naive CD4 T cells. The receptor was derived from a person aged 30 to 69 in good health. The CDR3 DNA reads as TGTGCCAGCAGTTCATGGACAGGTAGCCGCCTCCACTTT. It codes for CASSSWTGSRLHF.